One sample yielded the 20 T cell receptor beta chains listed below, sequenced in a study of Graves' ophthalmopathy and Graves' hyperthyroidism. Amplification from RNA transcripts yielded the TCR beta CDR3 regions. Second-round multiplex PCR followed a first-round RT-PCR using HTBI primers. In TCRdb, the multiplex PCR reads were re-called with MiXCR into one record per CDR3 protein. Found here are 350,000 to 450,000 distinct CDR3 sequences, about 18% of them singletons; the top ten hold 1.6%. Material: peripheral blood. The receptors derive from a young woman with Graves' ophthalmopathy.

This clonotype appeared many times. The CDR3 loop reads CASSAEPRQAFF. In DNA form, the CDR3 reads TGTGCCAGCAGCGCTGAACCCAGACAAGCTTTCTTT. The chain recombines TRBV7-9 with TRBJ1-1; D not resolved. This CDR3 is built from 12 residues. The V end was cut by 5 bases, the J end by 9 bases, with 13 bases between. Germline V gives CDR1 SEHNR, CDR2 FQNEAQ (reference sequence).

This clonotype occurred many times. The rearrangement uses TRBV7-2 and TRBJ1-1; maybe TRBD1 (6 bases). The germline V and J ends were trimmed by 3 bases and 6 bases, with 11 bases remaining between them. This CDR3 contains 13 residues. Germline V gene lookup returns CDR1 SGHTA and CDR2 FQGNSA. The CDR3 region has the DNA TGTGCCAGCAGCTTTACCAAGGGGGCTGAAGCTTTCTTT. As protein: CASSFTKGAEAFF.

This clonotype was seen ten or more times. J is TRBJ2-7 and V is TRBV20-1; perhaps TRBD1 as D (6 bases). The CDR3 is made up of 14 amino acids. CDR1 and CDR2 (germline): DFQATT, SNEGSKA (reference sequence). The ends were cut back, 5 bases at V and 0 bases at J, with 14 bases in the middle. CDR3 residues: CSASFRGSSYEQYF. The CDR3, as DNA: TGCAGTGCTTCCTTCAGGGGTTCCTCCTACGAGCAGTACTTC.

In its sample, this clonotype was seen many times. The chain is built from TRBV3-1 and TRBJ1-1; no clear D gene. The CDR3 length is 15 residues. Per the germline V gene, CDR1 is LGHDT and CDR2 is YNNKEL (reference sequence). The V end lost 0 bases, the J end lost 1 base, and 9 bases lay between the germline ends. The CDR3 DNA sequence: TGTGCCAGCAGCCAAGATCGGATGGCGAACACTGAAGCTTTCTTT. Its translation is CASSQDRMANTEAFF.

This clonotype was detected many times. This chain links TRBV2 with TRBJ1-1; a weak D match, TRBD1 (5 bases). CDR3 length: 13 residues. Trimming pared 6 bases from V and 5 bases from J, leaving 13 bases between. Germline CDR1 SNHLY, CDR2 FYNNEI. The CDR3 DNA reads as TGTGCCAGCAGGAGCGGGGCGCGGACTGAAGCTTTCTTT. As protein: CASRSGARTEAFF.

This clonotype was picked up many times. The chain employs TRBV6-1 and TRBJ1-3, with D possibly TRBD1 on 6 matching bases. V shed 5 bases and J shed 3 bases, with 17 bases lying between them. CDR1 MNHNS and CDR2 SASEGT come from the germline V gene. This CDR3 contains 16 residues. CDR3 DNA sequence: TGTGCCAGCAGTATTAACCGCAGGGGCAGTGGAAACACCATATATTTT. Translating it yields CASSINRRGSGNTIYF.

This clonotype was recorded at least ten times. The V gene is TRBV7-2, the J gene TRBJ2-7; 8 nucleotides line up with TRBD1. The trim removed 6 bases at V and 2 bases at J, leaving 9 bases unmatched. In germline, CDR1 is SGHTA, CDR2 FQGNSA. The CDR3 spans 15 residues. CDR3 sequence (DNA): TGTGCCAGCAGGCAAGACAGGGGTGCCCCCTACGAGCAGTACTTC. This encodes CASRQDRGAPYEQYF.

This clonotype was observed many times. The rearrangement links TRBV29-1 to TRBJ2-7; maybe TRBD1 (6 bases). Germline V gives CDR1 SQVTM, CDR2 ANQGSEA. The length of the CDR3 is 15 residues. Trimming removed 4 bases from V and 0 bases from J, with 16 bases in between. As DNA, the CDR3 is TGCAGCGTTGCCCCCCAGACAGGATCCTCCTACGAGCAGTACTTC. This sequence encodes CSVAPQTGSSYEQYF.

This clonotype was counted many times. The genes are TRBV29-1 and TRBJ2-7, with 9 bases identical to TRBD2. The CDR3 sequence is 12 residues long. Per germline, CDR1 SQVTM and CDR2 ANQGSEA. In nucleotides, the CDR3 is TGCAGTGTAGCGGGAGATCAGTACGAGCAGTACTTC. It codes for CSVAGDQYEQYF.

This clonotype was detected ten times or more. The chain employs TRBV5-4 and TRBJ1-2, with TRBD1 matching over 7 bases. V was pared by 0 bases and J by 7 bases, with 6 bases of the junction left unmatched. Germline loops: CDR1 SGHNT, CDR2 YYREEE (reference sequence). The CDR3 spans 14 residues. The CDR3 DNA reads TGTGCCAGCAGCTTGGTCGCAGGGGGAGGTGGCTACACCTTC. It translates to CASSLVAGGGGYTF.

The sample holds many counts of this clonotype. The chain joins TRBV28 to TRBJ2-4, with a possible D match to TRBD1 (5 bases). The CDR3 is made up of 17 amino acids. V gave up 5 bases and J gave up 0 bases, with 17 bases separating them. The germline gives CDR1 MDHEN, CDR2 SYDVKM. The CDR3 protein is CASSTNRLSVAKNIQYF. As DNA, the CDR3 is TGTGCCAGCAGTACCAACAGGCTCAGCGTAGCCAAAAACATTCAGTACTTC.

This clonotype was observed many times. The CDR3 sequence: CASSPRKGPMRNTEAFF. CDR3 bases: TGTGCCAGCAGCCCCCGCAAGGGGCCGATGAGGAACACTGAAGCTTTCTTT. V is TRBV7-2 and J is TRBJ1-1; a weak D match, TRBD1 (5 bases). Deletions cut 5 bases from V and 1 base from J, with 20 bases between. The CDR3 is 17 amino acids. CDR1 is SGHTA, CDR2 FQGNSA, per germline.

There are many counts of this clonotype. As DNA, the CDR3 is TGTGCCAGCAGTCCCCATCAACCGGACACTGAAGCTTTCTTT. Translating it yields CASSPHQPDTEAFF. The chain recombines TRBV6-2 or TRBV6-3 with TRBJ1-1; D uncertain. The CDR3 extends over 14 amino acids. CDR1 and CDR2 from the germline V gene are MNHEY and SVGEGT. Trimming cost V 5 bases and J 3 bases, with 13 bases left between them.

In this sample, this clonotype turned up many times. This rearrangement joins TRBV5-1 to TRBJ2-2, with 8 nucleotides matching TRBD2. The CDR3 length is 16 residues. The V and J ends lost 4 bases and 5 bases, in that order; junction bases with no gene match: 10. From germline, CDR1 is SGHRS and CDR2 YFSETQ. CDR3 sequence: CASSRESGRGTGELFF. In DNA form, the CDR3 reads TGCGCCAGCAGCAGGGAGAGCGGGAGAGGAACCGGGGAGCTGTTTTTT. Supplemented by reference TRBV5-1 and TRBJ2-2, the full variable domain reads KAGVTQTPRYLIKTRGQQVTLSCSPISGHRSVSWYQQTPGQGLQFLFEYFSETQRNKGNFPGRFSGRQFSNSRSEMNVSTLELGDSALYLCASSRESGRGTGELFFGEGSRLTVL.

The table lists this clonotype with a few counts. This sequence joins TRBV5-1 and TRBJ1-1; no firm D call. V was trimmed by 2 bases and J by 0 bases, leaving 14 bases between them. CDR3 length: 16 amino acids. Germline V gene sequence: CDR1 SGHRS, CDR2 YFSETQ. The CDR3 DNA reads TGCGCCAGCAGCTTCCCTCTGGACGGAATGAACACTGAAGCTTTCTTT. This sequence encodes CASSFPLDGMNTEAFF. Supplemented by reference TRBV5-1 and TRBJ1-1, the full variable domain reads KAGVTQTPRYLIKTRGQQVTLSCSPISGHRSVSWYQQTPGQGLQFLFEYFSETQRNKGNFPGRFSGRQFSNSRSEMNVSTLELGDSALYLCASSFPLDGMNTEAFFGQGTRLTVV.

This clonotype turned up a few times. The chain uses TRBV12-3 or TRBV12-4 and TRBJ2-5; D is possibly TRBD2 (6 bases). V lost 3 bases and J lost 3, with 17 bases in between. The CDR3 runs 16 residues. The CDR3: CASSFGREVLEETQYF. The CDR3 DNA reads TGTGCCAGCAGTTTCGGCAGGGAGGTTTTGGAAGAGACCCAGTACTTC.

This clonotype was counted at least ten times. V usage is TRBV9 and J usage is TRBJ2-2; D call uncertain. The V gene lost 0 bases and the J gene lost 8 bases, with 14 bases spanning the gap. CDR3 size: 15 residues. The germline V gene has CDR1 SGDLS and CDR2 YYNGEE. CDR3 nucleotides: TGTGCCAGCAGCGTAGAGGGCCGTTCGACAGGGGAGCTGTTTTTT. The encoded protein is CASSVEGRSTGELFF.

This clonotype has a count of ten or more. V is TRBV7-2 and J is TRBJ2-5; 9 positions agree with TRBD2. The CDR3 length is 14 residues. Trimming removed 3 bases from V and 2 bases from J; junction bases left unmatched: 1. Germline V gene data show CDR1 as SGHTA and CDR2 as FQGNSA. The CDR3 DNA is TGTGCCAGCAGCTTCACTAGCGGGCAAGAGACCCAGTACTTC. Translated: CASSFTSGQETQYF.

This chain connects TRBV30 to TRBJ2-7; no clear D. The CDR3 contains 13 residues. Trimming left V 3 bases short and J 0 bases short, with 9 bases between. CDR1 is GTSNPN, CDR2 SVGIG, per germline (reference sequence). CDR3 nucleotides: TGTGCCTGGAGGGAGTTCGACTCCTACGAGCAGTACTTC. Its translation: CAWREFDSYEQYF.

Ten or more counts support this clonotype. The chain has TRBV20-1 and TRBJ2-7, with D possibly matching TRBD2 (6 bases). V shed 1 base and J shed 2 bases, with 12 bases lying between them. The CDR3 sequence is 14 residues long. Per germline, CDR1 DFQATT and CDR2 SNEGSKA (reference sequence). The CDR3 DNA reads as TGCAGTGCTAGAGGGGGACTCTTCCCCTACGAGCAGTACTTC. Its translation: CSARGGLFPYEQYF.